The 10 T cell receptor beta chains below all came from one sample that was sequenced in a study of OX40 agonist ivuxolimab in advanced cancers. Sequenced by immunoSEQ multiplex PCR; TCRdb stores in-frame clones only, minus some. The repertoire holds more than 55,000 clones, with about 91% as singletons. The sample here was CD4+ or CD8+ T cells sorted from blood, taken in a trial of the OX40 agonist ivuxolimab. These receptors were obtained from an adult with an advanced solid tumor such as melanoma, head and neck, liver or kidney cancer.

This clone turned up a few times. V gene TRBV28 combines with J gene TRBJ1-2; D not resolved. Per the germline V gene, CDR1 is MDHEN and CDR2 is SYDVKM. The CDR3 runs 12 residues. Trimming shortened V by 10 bases and J by 4 bases, and 13 bases separated the two germline ends. The CDR3, as DNA: TGTGCCACCCTCGACACCTTCTATGGCTACACCTTC. It yields the protein CATLDTFYGYTF.

V and J are TRBV6-7 and TRBJ1-5; TRBD1 matches 8 bases. TRBV6-7 is noted as an ORF with a role that remains uncertain. The V gene end was trimmed by 11 bases and the J gene end by 2 bases; junction bases not matched to a gene: 8. The CDR3 has 14 residues. The DNA of the CDR3 is TGTGCCGACAGGGGTAGGGATGGCAATCAGCCCCAGCATTTT. Amino acids: CADRGRDGNQPQHF.

The V and J genes are TRBV5-1 and TRBJ2-7, with unresolved D. The V and J ends lost 0 bases and 1 base respectively, with 8 bases between them. Germline V lookup: CDR1 SGHRS, CDR2 YFSETQ. CDR3 length equals 14 residues. CDR3 region: CASSLAQFSYEQYF. In nucleotides, the CDR3 is TGCGCCAGCAGCTTGGCTCAGTTTTCCTACGAGCAGTACTTC.

This clone was seen only once. The chain couples TRBV6-5 to TRBJ1-3, with TRBD1 matching over 7 bases. CDR3 length equals 15 residues. Germline trimming cut 8 bases from V and 0 bases from J; bases unmatched to any gene: 7. The germline gives CDR1 MNHEY, CDR2 SVGAGI. The CDR3 coding sequence is TGTGCCAGCCGGAGGGGGCGGCTCTCTGGAAACACCATATATTTT. This gives the protein CASRRGRLSGNTIYF.

V and J are TRBV28 and TRBJ2-1; the match to TRBD2 covers 11 bases. The CDR3 length is 16 residues. The J segment lost 12 bases and the V segment lost 6 bases, leaving 16 bases of the junction unmatched. CDR1 and CDR2 (germline): MDHEN, SYDVKM. The CDR3 coding sequence is TGTGCCAGCAGCACCGCCAAGGGTAGCGGGAGGGCCGGGCAGTTCTTC. This gives the protein CASSTAKGSGRAGQFF.

The chain recombines TRBV2 with TRBJ2-3; tentative D call: TRBD2 (6 bases). This CDR3 has 17 amino acids. The V and J ends lost 1 base and 2 bases respectively, with 16 bases between them. Germline V CDR1 and CDR2: SNHLY, FYNNEI. Written as DNA, the CDR3 is TGTGCCAGCAGTGAAGTCCCGGTAGCGGAGATCACAGATACGCAGTATTTT. Translated: CASSEVPVAEITDTQYF.

This clone appeared a single time. The genes are TRBV18 and TRBJ2-7; 7 bases are shared with TRBD1. Trimming took 4 bases from V and 5 from J; bases not matched to a gene: 14. The CDR3 extends over 16 amino acids. The germline V gene has CDR1 KGHSH and CDR2 LQKENI. The CDR3 DNA reads TGTGCCAGCTCACGAAATAGGCCAGGGGGAAAAGACGAGCAGTACTTC. Its translation: CASSRNRPGGKDEQYF. Drawing the rest from reference TRBV18 and TRBJ2-7, the complete variable domain is NAGVMQNPRHLVRRRGQEARLRCSPMKGHSHVYWYRQLPEEGLKFMVYLQKENIIDESGMPKERFSAEFPKEGPSILRIQQVVRGDSAAYFCASSRNRPGGKDEQYFGPGTRLTVT.

The chain has TRBV5-1 and TRBJ2-1, with TRBD2 as a possible D gene (5 bases). Between the trimmed V and J ends, which lost 0 bases and 2 bases, there was a span of 9 bases. Germline lookup yields CDR1 SGHRS and CDR2 YFSETQ. The CDR3 has 15 residues. The DNA of the CDR3 is TGCGCCAGCAGCTTGGTGCCCGGGACCTACAATGAGCAGTTCTTC. This encodes CASSLVPGTYNEQFF.

The J gene is TRBJ2-6, the V gene TRBV28; maybe TRBD2 (6 bases). This CDR3 comprises 15 residues. V was cut by 7 bases and J by 2 bases, with 12 bases left in between. CDR1 MDHEN and CDR2 SYDVKM come from the germline V gene. The CDR3 nucleotides read TGTGCCAGCAATCGTGGGGGGACTGGGGCCAACGTCCTGACTTTC. Protein sequence: CASNRGGTGANVLTF.

The chain links TRBV27 to TRBJ1-6, with 8 bases matching TRBD1. CDR1 is MNHEY, CDR2 SMNVEV, per germline (reference sequence). The CDR3 spans 14 residues. After removal of 3 bases from V and 9 bases from J, the junction contained 4 bases not matched to a gene. The CDR3 is CASSFQGAGSPLHF. CDR3 DNA: TGTGCCAGCAGTTTCCAGGGGGCGGGTTCACCCCTCCACTTT.